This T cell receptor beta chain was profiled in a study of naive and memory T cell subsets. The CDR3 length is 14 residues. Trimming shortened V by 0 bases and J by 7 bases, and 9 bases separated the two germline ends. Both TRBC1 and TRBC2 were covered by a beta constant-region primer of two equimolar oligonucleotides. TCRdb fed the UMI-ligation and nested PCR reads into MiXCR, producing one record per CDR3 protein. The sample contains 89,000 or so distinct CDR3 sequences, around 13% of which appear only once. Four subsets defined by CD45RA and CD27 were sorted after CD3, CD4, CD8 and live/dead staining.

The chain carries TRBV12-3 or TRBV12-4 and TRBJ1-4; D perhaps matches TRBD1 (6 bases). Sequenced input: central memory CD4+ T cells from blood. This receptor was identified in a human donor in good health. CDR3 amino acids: CASSLAGAAEKLFF. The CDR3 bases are TGTGCCAGCAGTTTAGCGGGGGCGGCTGAAAAACTGTTTTTT.